This T cell receptor (beta chain) was obtained from a study of STAT3 mutations in large granular lymphocyte leukemia. Study results and limitations: Every T-cell large granular lymphocyte leukemia patient had at least one immunodominant TCR beta clonotype.

The protocol was immunoSEQ multiplex PCR, while the TCRdb copy is restricted to in-frame clones and leaves out a portion. The repertoire holds about 42,000 clones, with around 80% as singletons. The CDR3 extends over 15 amino acids. J gave up 6 bases and V 5 bases, and 9 bases lay outside the gene matches. Germline V gene sequence: CDR1 SGHTA, CDR2 FQGNSA. Remarks on this clone: Its matching antigen is unknown.

The clonotype originates from a human donor with T large granular lymphocyte leukemia. Some clones in this sample may be carry-over from other donors' samples. Sequenced sample: PBMCs. V gene TRBV7-2 combines with J gene TRBJ2-1; 8 bases map to TRBD1. The CDR3 DNA sequence: TGTGCCAGCAGCGCACGGGACAGGTTAGCCAATGAGCAGTTCTTC. Translated, it gives CASSARDRLANEQFF.